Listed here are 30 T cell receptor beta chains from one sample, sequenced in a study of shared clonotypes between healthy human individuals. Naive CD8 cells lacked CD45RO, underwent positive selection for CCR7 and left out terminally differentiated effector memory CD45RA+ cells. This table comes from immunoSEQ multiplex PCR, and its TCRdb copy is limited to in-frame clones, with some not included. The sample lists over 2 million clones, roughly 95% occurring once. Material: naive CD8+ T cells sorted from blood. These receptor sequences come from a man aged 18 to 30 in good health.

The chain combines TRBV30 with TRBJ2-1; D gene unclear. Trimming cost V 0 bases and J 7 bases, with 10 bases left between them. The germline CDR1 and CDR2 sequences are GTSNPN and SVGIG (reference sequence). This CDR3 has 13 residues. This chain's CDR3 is CAWSVQVGNEQFF. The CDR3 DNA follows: TGTGCCTGGAGTGTACAAGTGGGGAATGAGCAGTTCTTC.

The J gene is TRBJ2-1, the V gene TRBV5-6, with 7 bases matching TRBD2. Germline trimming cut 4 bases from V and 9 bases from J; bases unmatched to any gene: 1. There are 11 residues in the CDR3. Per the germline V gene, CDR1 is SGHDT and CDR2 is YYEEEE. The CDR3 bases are TGTGCCAGCAGCCCGGGGGGTGAGCAGTTCTTC. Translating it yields CASSPGGEQFF.

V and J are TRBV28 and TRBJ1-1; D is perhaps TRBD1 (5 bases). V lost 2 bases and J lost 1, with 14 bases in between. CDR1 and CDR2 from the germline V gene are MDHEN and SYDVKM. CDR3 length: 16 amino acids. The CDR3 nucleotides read TGTGCCAGCAGTTTAAGGCAGGGCAGACAGAACACTGAAGCTTTCTTT. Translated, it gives CASSLRQGRQNTEAFF.

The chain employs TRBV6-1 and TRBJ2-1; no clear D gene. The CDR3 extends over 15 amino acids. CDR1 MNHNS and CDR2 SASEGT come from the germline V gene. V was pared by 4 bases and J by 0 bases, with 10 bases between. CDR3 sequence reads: CASSAQYNSYNEQFF. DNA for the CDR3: TGTGCCAGCAGTGCTCAATATAACTCCTACAATGAGCAGTTCTTC.

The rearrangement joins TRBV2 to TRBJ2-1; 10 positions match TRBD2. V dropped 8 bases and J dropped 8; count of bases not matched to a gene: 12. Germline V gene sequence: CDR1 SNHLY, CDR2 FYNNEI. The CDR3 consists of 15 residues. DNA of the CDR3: TGTGCCAGCCTGGCAGCGGGAGGGCCGGGGGATGAGCAGTTCTTC. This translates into CASLAAGGPGDEQFF. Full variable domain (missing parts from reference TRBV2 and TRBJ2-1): EPEVTQTPSHQVTQMGQEVILRCVPISNHLYFYWYRQILGQKVEFLVSFYNNEISEKSEIFDDQFSVERPDGSNFTLKIRSTKLEDSAMYFCASLAAGGPGDEQFFGPGTRLTVL.

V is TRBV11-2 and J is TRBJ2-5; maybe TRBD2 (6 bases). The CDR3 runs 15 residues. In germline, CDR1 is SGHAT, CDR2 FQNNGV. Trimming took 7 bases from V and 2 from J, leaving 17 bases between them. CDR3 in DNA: TGTGCCAGCACCCTCGGGACTTCTTGGCAAGAGACCCAGTACTTC. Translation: CASTLGTSWQETQYF.

The CDR3 region is CASSLTWATEAFF. The CDR3 DNA follows: TGTGCCAGCAGCCTCACCTGGGCCACTGAAGCTTTCTTT. This chain links TRBV7-9 with TRBJ1-1, with D unresolved. V gave up 5 bases and J gave up 4 bases, with 11 bases separating them. Germline loops: CDR1 SEHNR, CDR2 FQNEAQ (reference sequence). The CDR3 sequence is 13 residues long.

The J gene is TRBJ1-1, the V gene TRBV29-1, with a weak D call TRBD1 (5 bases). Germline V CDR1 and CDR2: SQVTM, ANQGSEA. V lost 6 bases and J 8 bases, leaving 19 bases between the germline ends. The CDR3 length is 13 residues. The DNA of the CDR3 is TGCAGCGTCGGGACTGAAATGATCCACGAAGCTTTCTTT. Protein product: CSVGTEMIHEAFF.

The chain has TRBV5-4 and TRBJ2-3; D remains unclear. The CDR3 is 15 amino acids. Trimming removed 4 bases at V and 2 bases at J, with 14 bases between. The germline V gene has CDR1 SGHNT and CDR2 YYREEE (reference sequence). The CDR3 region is CASSLTPSPTDTQYF. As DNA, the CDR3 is TGTGCCAGCAGCCTGACCCCGTCCCCCACAGATACGCAGTATTTT.

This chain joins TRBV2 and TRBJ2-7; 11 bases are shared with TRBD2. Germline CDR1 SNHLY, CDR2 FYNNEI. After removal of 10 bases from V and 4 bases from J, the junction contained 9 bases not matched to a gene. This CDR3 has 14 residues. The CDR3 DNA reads TGTGCCACCGAAAACGGGACTAGCGGATACGAGCAGTACTTC. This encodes CATENGTSGYEQYF. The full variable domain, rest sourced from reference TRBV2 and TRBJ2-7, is EPEVTQTPSHQVTQMGQEVILRCVPISNHLYFYWYRQILGQKVEFLVSFYNNEISEKSEIFDDQFSVERPDGSNFTLKIRSTKLEDSAMYFCATENGTSGYEQYFGPGTRLTVT.

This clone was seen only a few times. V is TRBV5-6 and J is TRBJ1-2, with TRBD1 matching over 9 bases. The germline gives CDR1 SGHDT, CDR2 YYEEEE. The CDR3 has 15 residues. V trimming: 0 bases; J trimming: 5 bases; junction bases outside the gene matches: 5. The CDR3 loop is CASSLGTGDYYGYTF. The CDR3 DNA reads TGTGCCAGCAGCTTGGGGACAGGGGACTATTATGGCTACACCTTC.

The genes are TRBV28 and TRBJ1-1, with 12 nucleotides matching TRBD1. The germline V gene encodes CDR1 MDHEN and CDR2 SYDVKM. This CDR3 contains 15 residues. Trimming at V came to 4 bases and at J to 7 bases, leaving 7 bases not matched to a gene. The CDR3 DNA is TGTGCCAGCAGTTACCGGGACAGGGGGCGGGGTGAAGCTTTCTTT. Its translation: CASSYRDRGRGEAFF.

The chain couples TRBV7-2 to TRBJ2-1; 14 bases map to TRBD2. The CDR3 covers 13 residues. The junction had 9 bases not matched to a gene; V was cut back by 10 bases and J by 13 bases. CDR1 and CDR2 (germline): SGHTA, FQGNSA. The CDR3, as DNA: TGTGCCACCTCCGGGACTAGCGGGAGTAGACAGTTCTTC. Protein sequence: CATSGTSGSRQFF.

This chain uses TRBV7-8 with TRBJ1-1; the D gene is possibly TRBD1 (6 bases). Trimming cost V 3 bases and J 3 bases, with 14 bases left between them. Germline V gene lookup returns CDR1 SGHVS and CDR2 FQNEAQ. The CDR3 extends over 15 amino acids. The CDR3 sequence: CASSLTRGWDTEAFF. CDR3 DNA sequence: TGTGCCAGCAGCTTGACCAGGGGCTGGGACACTGAAGCTTTCTTT.

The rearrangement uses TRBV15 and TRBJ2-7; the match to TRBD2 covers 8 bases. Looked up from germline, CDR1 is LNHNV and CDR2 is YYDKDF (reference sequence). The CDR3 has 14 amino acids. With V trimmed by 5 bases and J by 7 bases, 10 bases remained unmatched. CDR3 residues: CATSSRGGGKEQYF. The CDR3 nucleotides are TGTGCCACCAGCTCTCGGGGCGGGGGGAAAGAGCAGTACTTC. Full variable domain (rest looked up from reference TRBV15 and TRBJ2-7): DAMVIQNPRYQVTQFGKPVTLSCSQTLNHNVMYWYQQKSSQAPKLLFHYYDKDFNNEADTPDNFQSRRPNTSFCFLDIRSPGLGDTAMYLCATSSRGGGKEQYFGPGTRLTVT.

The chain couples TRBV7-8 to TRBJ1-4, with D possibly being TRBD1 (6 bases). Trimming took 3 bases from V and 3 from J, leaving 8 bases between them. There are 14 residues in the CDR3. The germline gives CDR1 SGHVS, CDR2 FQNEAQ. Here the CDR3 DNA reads TGTGCCAGCAGCTTGGACAGCCCTAATGAAAAACTGTTTTTT. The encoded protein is CASSLDSPNEKLFF.

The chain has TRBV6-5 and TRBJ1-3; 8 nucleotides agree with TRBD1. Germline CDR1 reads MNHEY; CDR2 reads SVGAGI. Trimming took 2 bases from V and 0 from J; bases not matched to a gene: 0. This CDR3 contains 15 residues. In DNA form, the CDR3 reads TGTGCCAGCAGTTACACAGGGGGCTCTGGAAACACCATATATTTT. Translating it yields CASSYTGGSGNTIYF.

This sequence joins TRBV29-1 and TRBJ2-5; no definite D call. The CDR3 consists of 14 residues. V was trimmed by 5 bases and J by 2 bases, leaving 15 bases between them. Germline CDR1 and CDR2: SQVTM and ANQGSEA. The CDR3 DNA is TGCAGCGTTAAGGGTGCGGCAGGACAAGAGACCCAGTACTTC. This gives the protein CSVKGAAGQETQYF.

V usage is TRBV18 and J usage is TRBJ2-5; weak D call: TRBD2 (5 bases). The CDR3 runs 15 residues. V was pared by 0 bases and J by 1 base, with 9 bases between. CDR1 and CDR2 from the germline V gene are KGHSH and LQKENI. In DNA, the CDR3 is TGTGCCAGCTCACCACCGGGAGATCCCCAAGAGACCCAGTACTTC. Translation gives CASSPPGDPQETQYF. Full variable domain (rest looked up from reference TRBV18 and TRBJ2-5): NAGVMQNPRHLVRRRGQEARLRCSPMKGHSHVYWYRQLPEEGLKFMVYLQKENIIDESGMPKERFSAEFPKEGPSILRIQQVVRGDSAAYFCASSPPGDPQETQYFGPGTRLLVL.

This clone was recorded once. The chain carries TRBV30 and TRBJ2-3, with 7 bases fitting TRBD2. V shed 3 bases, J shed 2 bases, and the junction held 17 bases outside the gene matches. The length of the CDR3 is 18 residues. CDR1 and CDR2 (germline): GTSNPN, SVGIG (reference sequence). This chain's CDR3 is CAWRVASGEVLNTDTQYF. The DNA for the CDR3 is TGTGCCTGGAGGGTGGCTAGCGGAGAAGTGTTAAACACAGATACGCAGTATTTT.

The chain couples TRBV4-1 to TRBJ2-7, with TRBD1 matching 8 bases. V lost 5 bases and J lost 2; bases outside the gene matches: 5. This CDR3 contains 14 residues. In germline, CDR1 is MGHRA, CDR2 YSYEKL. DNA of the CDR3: TGCGCCAGCAGCTCGACAGGGGACACCTACGAGCAGTACTTC. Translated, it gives CASSSTGDTYEQYF.

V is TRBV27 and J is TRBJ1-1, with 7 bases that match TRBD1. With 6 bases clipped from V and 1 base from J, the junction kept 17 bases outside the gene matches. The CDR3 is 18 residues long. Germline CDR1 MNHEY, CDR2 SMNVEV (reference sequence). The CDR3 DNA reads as TGTGCCAGCAGGACCTCTCCCCTCGACAGGGAAACGAACACTGAAGCTTTCTTT. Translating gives CASRTSPLDRETNTEAFF.

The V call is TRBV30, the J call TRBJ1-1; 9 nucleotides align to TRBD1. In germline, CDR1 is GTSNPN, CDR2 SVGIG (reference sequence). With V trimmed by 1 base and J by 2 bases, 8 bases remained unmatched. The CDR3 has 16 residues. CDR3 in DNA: TGTGCCTGGAGTGAAGGAGGAACAGGGGGCAACACTGAAGCTTTCTTT. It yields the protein CAWSEGGTGGNTEAFF.

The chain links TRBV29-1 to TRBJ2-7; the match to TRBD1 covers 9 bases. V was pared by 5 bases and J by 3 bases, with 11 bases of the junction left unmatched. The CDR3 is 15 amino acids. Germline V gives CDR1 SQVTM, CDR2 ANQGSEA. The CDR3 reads CSVLLGQGRIYEQYF. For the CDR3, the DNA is TGCAGCGTTTTATTAGGACAGGGGAGGATCTACGAGCAGTACTTC.

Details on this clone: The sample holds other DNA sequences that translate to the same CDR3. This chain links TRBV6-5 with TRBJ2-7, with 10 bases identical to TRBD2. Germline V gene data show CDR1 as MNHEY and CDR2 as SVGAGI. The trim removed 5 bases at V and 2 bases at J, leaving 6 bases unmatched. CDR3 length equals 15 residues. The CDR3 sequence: CASSPLAGGAYEQYF. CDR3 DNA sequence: TGTGCCAGCAGTCCCTTAGCGGGAGGCGCCTACGAGCAGTACTTC.

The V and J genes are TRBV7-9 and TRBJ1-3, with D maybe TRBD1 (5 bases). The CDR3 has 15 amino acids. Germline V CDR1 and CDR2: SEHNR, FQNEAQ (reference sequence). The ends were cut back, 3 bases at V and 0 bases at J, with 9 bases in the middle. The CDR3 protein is CASSFPGTSGNTIYF. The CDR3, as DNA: TGTGCCAGCAGCTTCCCCGGGACCTCTGGAAACACCATATATTTT.

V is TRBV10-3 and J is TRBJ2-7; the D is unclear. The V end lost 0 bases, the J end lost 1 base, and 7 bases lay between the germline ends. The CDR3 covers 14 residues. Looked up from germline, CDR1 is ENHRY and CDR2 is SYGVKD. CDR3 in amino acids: CAISESGNSYEQYF. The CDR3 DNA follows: TGTGCCATCAGTGAGTCAGGGAATTCCTACGAGCAGTACTTC.

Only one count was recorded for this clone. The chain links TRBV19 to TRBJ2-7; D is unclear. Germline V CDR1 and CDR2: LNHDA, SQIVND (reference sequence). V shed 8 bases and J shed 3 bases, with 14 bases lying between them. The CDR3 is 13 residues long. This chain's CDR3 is CASSMTENYEQYF. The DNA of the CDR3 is TGTGCCAGTTCGATGACGGAAAACTACGAGCAGTACTTC.

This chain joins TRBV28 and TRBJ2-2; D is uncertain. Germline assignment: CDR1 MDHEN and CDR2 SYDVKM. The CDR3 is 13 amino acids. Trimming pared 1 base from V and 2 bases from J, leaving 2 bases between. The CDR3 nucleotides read TGTGCCAGCAGTTTATTCAACACCGGGGAGCTGTTTTTT. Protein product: CASSLFNTGELFF.

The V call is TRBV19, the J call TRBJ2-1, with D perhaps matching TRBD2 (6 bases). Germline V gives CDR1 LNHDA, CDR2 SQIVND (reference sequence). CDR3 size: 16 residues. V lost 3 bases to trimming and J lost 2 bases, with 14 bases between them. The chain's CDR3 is CASSMGRGPTYNEQFF. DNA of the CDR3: TGTGCCAGTAGTATGGGGCGGGGTCCTACCTACAATGAGCAGTTCTTC.